Included here is one T cell receptor beta chain sequence, with context. Its antigen is as yet unknown. The assay was immunoSEQ multiplex PCR, and TCRdb's table has in-frame clones only and misses some. Of roughly 70,000 clones listed, about 97% are singletons. The CDR3 is made up of 13 amino acids. Germline V CDR1 and CDR2: MDHEN, SYDVKM. The V gene end was trimmed by 7 bases and the J gene end by 5 bases; junction bases not matched to a gene: 6. The sample originates from a study of cytomegalovirus exposure and HLA in healthy donors. For the study at large: The 120 validation repertoires matched the roughly 670 first-cohort repertoires in platform, a later analysis reported.

Study outcomes and limitations: In a later analysis, first-cohort TCR clusters were found to tend to co-occur in the approximately 120 validation repertoires. Rarity characterized most TCR sequences, yet some public TCRs appeared in many donors.

The chain employs TRBV28 and TRBJ2-5, with TRBD2 identical over 8 bases. The receptor was isolated from a woman younger than 35 in good health and CMV-seropositive. Sequencing used PBMCs. DNA for the CDR3: TGTGCCAGCACCACTAGCGGAGGGGAGACCCAGTACTTC. It specifies CASTTSGGETQYF.